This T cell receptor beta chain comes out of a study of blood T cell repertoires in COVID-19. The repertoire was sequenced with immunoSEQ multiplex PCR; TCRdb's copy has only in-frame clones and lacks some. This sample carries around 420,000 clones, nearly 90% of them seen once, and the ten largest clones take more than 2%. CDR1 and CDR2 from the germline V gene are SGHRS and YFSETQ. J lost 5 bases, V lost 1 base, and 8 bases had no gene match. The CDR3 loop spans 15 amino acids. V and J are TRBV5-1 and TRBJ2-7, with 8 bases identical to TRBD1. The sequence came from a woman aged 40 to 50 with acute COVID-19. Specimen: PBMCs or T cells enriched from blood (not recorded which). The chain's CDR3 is CASSLSGQGTHEQYF. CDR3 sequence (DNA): TGCGCCAGCAGCTTGAGTGGACAGGGTACCCACGAGCAGTACTTC.